Below, 16 T cell receptor beta chains from the same sample are listed, as sequenced in a study of blood T cell repertoires in COVID-19. Clones were sequenced by immunoSEQ multiplex PCR, and TCRdb holds only the in-frame ones, with some missing. Of around 170,000 clones in the sample, about four fifths were seen once. The sample consisted of peripheral blood. Every receptor here comes from a woman in her 70s with COVID-19, enrolled during active disease.

The CDR3 DNA sequence: TGTGCCAGCAGCTTGGGTCCCCTAGCGGGAGTACCCTACGAGCAGTACTTC. Translated: CASSLGPLAGVPYEQYF. The V call is TRBV5-5, the J call TRBJ2-7; the match to TRBD2 covers 10 bases. Germline CDR1 reads SGHKS; CDR2 reads YYEKEE (reference sequence). The junction had 8 bases not matched to a gene; V was cut back by 0 bases and J by 2 bases. This CDR3 is built from 17 residues.

The genes are TRBV9 and TRBJ2-1; 8 nucleotides line up with TRBD2. Germline lookup yields CDR1 SGDLS and CDR2 YYNGEE. V lost 5 bases and J lost 1; bases outside the gene matches: 8. The CDR3 is made up of 16 amino acids. The CDR3 DNA sequence: TGTGCCAGCAGTCATAGTAGCGGGAATTCCTACAATGAGCAGTTCTTC. It encodes CASSHSSGNSYNEQFF.

The chain couples TRBV5-1 to TRBJ2-7; 10 nucleotides line up with TRBD2. The germline V gene encodes CDR1 SGHRS and CDR2 YFSETQ. CDR3 size: 13 residues. V was pared by 5 bases and J by 5 bases, with 4 bases of the junction left unmatched. The DNA for the CDR3 is TGCGCCAGCAGTTCCCTAGCGGGAGACGAGCAGTACTTC. Its protein is CASSSLAGDEQYF.

This chain uses TRBV19 with TRBJ2-3; 11 positions agree with TRBD1. CDR1 is LNHDA and CDR2 is SQIVND in the germline V gene (reference sequence). J gave up 5 bases and V 7 bases, and 5 bases lay outside the gene matches. CDR3 length equals 14 residues. CDR3 region: CASNGQGAGDTQYF. In DNA, the CDR3 is TGTGCCAGTAATGGACAGGGGGCGGGAGATACGCAGTATTTT.

The chain has TRBV3-1 (or the pseudogene TRBV3-2) and TRBJ2-3; D might be TRBD2 (5 bases). The CDR3 is made up of 14 amino acids. Trimming removed 5 bases at V and 1 base at J, with 10 bases between. CDR1 is LGHDT, CDR2 YNNKEL, per germline (reference sequence). The DNA of the CDR3 is TGTGCCAGCAGCGAGGACTTGCGCACAGATACGCAGTATTTT. This sequence encodes CASSEDLRTDTQYF.

This sequence joins TRBV28 and TRBJ1-1; 7 bases line up with TRBD1. Germline V gene data show CDR1 as MDHEN and CDR2 as SYDVKM. Trimming removed 6 bases from V and 0 bases from J; junction bases left unmatched: 10. The CDR3 spans 16 residues. The CDR3 DNA sequence: TGTGCCAGCAGCTCCCTGACAGGGTGGATGAACACTGAAGCTTTCTTT. Protein: CASSSLTGWMNTEAFF. The entire variable domain, with the rest obtained from reference TRBV28 and TRBJ1-1, is as follows: DVKVTQSSRYLVKRTGEKVFLECVQDMDHENMFWYRQDPGLGLRLIYFSYDVKMKEKGDIPEGYSVSREKKERFSLILESASTNQTSMYLCASSSLTGWMNTEAFFGQGTRLTVV.

V is TRBV7-6 and J is TRBJ2-3, with unresolved D. Germline assignment: CDR1 SGHVS and CDR2 FNYEAQ. V was trimmed by 1 base and J by 2 bases, leaving 10 bases between them. This CDR3 region has 15 residues. Written as DNA, the CDR3 is TGTGCCAGCAGCTTAGTTACCCTACCCACAGATACGCAGTATTTT. Its translation is CASSLVTLPTDTQYF.

The V and J genes are TRBV5-6 and TRBJ1-5, with TRBD1 matching 8 bases. The CDR3 contains 15 residues. CDR1 and CDR2 (germline): SGHDT, YYEEEE. Unmatched junction bases numbered 6, after V lost 2 bases and J lost 5 bases. CDR3 sequence reads: CASSFGDRQHQPQHF. CDR3 nucleotides: TGTGCCAGCAGCTTTGGGGACAGGCAGCATCAGCCCCAGCATTTT. The full variable domain, its missing parts supplied by reference TRBV5-6 and TRBJ1-5, is DAGVTQSPTHLIKTRGQQVTLRCSPKSGHDTVSWYQQALGQGPQFIFQYYEEEERQRGNFPDRFSGHQFPNYSSELNVNALLLGDSALYLCASSFGDRQHQPQHFGDGTRLSIL.

The chain combines TRBV6-5 with TRBJ2-3; unclear D gene. The ends were cut back, 11 bases at V and 4 bases at J, with 13 bases in the middle. The CDR3 contains 12 residues. Germline assignment: CDR1 MNHEY and CDR2 SVGAGI. Written as DNA, the CDR3 is TGTGCCGGTGGCGGCTCTGCAGATACGCAGTATTTT. Its translation: CAGGGSADTQYF.

The genes are TRBV3-1 (or the pseudogene TRBV3-2) and TRBJ1-4, with D possibly TRBD1 on 6 matching bases. Trimming pared 4 bases from V and 8 bases from J, leaving 20 bases between. CDR3 length equals 16 residues. Germline V lookup: CDR1 LGHDT, CDR2 YNNKEL (reference sequence). In DNA form, the CDR3 reads TGTGCCAGCAGCCGCTTTCCGGGGTCAGGGGACGAAAAACTGTTTTTT. This translates into CASSRFPGSGDEKLFF.

This clone is a singleton in its sample. The chain combines TRBV3-1 (or the pseudogene TRBV3-2) with TRBJ2-7, with D possibly matching TRBD1 (6 bases). This CDR3 contains 15 residues. V dropped 4 bases and J dropped 1 base, with 14 bases sitting between them. The germline V gene has CDR1 LGHDT and CDR2 YNNKEL (reference sequence). This chain's CDR3 is CASSPQGTCSYEQYF. The DNA of the CDR3 is TGTGCCAGCAGCCCCCAAGGGACATGTTCCTACGAGCAGTACTTC.

CDR3 DNA: TGTGCCAGCAGCACAACGACAGGGACGATAACCTACAATGAGCAGTTCTTC. Translation gives CASSTTTGTITYNEQFF. This chain links TRBV7-2 with TRBJ2-1; 7 nucleotides line up with TRBD1. The V and J ends lost 5 bases and 2 bases, in that order; junction bases with no gene match: 12. Germline CDR1 and CDR2: SGHTA and FQGNSA. There are 17 residues in the CDR3.

This clone was found once. This sequence joins TRBV7-2 and TRBJ1-6; D call uncertain. Trimming stripped 4 bases from V and 9 bases from J, with 7 bases between. The CDR3 covers 12 residues. CDR1 is SGHTA and CDR2 is FQGNSA in the germline V gene. CDR3 sequence reads: CASSSVPSPLHF. The CDR3 DNA sequence: TGTGCCAGCAGCTCGGTCCCTTCACCCCTCCACTTT.

The chain uses TRBV5-1 and TRBJ2-5; 8 bases match TRBD2. The CDR3 is 16 residues long. Germline assignment: CDR1 SGHRS and CDR2 YFSETQ. The J segment lost 1 base and the V segment lost 4 bases, leaving 9 bases of the junction unmatched. CDR3 DNA: TGCGCCAGCAGCCCGGGAGGTAGCGGGGTCCAAGAGACCCAGTACTTC. Translation: CASSPGGSGVQETQYF.

The gene calls are TRBV7-2 and TRBJ1-2; a weak D match, TRBD1 (5 bases). The CDR3 runs 14 residues. Germline V gene lookup returns CDR1 SGHTA and CDR2 FQGNSA. Trimming took 4 bases from V and 5 from J, leaving 14 bases between them. CDR3: CASSSIWGGYGYTF. The CDR3 coding sequence is TGTGCCAGCAGCTCTATTTGGGGGGGATATGGCTACACCTTC.

The chain uses TRBV21-1 and TRBJ2-1; the tabulated D call, TRBD1, remains unverified against the DNA. TRBV21-1 is tagged as a pseudogene. The CDR3 contains 15 residues. CDR3 sequence (DNA): TGTGCCAGCAGCATTCAGGGGGCATCCTACAATGAGCAGTTCTTC. As protein: CASSIQGASYNEQFF.